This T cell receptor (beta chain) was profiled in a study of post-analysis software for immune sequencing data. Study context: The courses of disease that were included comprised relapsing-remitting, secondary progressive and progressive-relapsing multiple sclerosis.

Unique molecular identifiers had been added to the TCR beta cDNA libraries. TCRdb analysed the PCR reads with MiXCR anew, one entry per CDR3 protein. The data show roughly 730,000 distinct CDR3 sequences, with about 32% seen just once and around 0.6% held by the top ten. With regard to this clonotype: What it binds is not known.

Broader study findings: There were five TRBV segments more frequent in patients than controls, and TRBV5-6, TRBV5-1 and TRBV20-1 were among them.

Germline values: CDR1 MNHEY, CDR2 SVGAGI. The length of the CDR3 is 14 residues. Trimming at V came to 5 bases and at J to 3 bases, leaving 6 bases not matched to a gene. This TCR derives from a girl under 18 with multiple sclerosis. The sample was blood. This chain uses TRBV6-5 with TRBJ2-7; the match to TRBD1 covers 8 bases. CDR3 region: CASSADRGRYEQYF. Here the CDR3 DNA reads TGTGCCAGCAGTGCCGACAGGGGACGCTACGAGCAGTACTTC.